One sample yielded the 21 T cell receptor beta chains listed below, sequenced in a study of T cell changes during pregnancy in multiple sclerosis. The data were produced by immunoSEQ multiplex PCR, yet TCRdb's version contains in-frame clones alone and is incomplete. The table records approximately 8,500 clones, about 87% of them present only once. This sample comprised CD8+ T cells from peripheral blood mononuclear cells, obtained in the first trimester of pregnancy. The source of these receptors is a female donor in good health, enrolled as a control in a pregnancy study.

CDR3 protein: CSVPRTGGLYNEQFF. In DNA, the CDR3 is TGCAGCGTTCCCCGGACAGGGGGCCTATACAATGAGCAGTTCTTC. The rearrangement uses TRBV29-1 and TRBJ2-1; 11 bases match TRBD1. J lost 4 bases, V lost 5 bases, and 7 bases had no gene match. CDR1 and CDR2 from the germline V gene are SQVTM and ANQGSEA. This CDR3 is built from 15 residues.

J is TRBJ2-3 and V is TRBV2; 7 positions match TRBD2. There are 19 residues in the CDR3. Unmatched junction bases numbered 15, after V lost 2 bases and J lost 1 base. CDR1 is SNHLY and CDR2 is FYNNEI in the germline V gene. The CDR3 DNA sequence: TGTGCCAGCAGTGAAATTCTTCCCGGACTAGGAGCGGGCACAGATACGCAGTATTTT. This sequence encodes CASSEILPGLGAGTDTQYF.

In its sample, this clone was seen a few times. V gene TRBV27 combines with J gene TRBJ1-1; 7 bases are shared with TRBD1. Germline CDR1 and CDR2: MNHEY and SMNVEV (reference sequence). This CDR3 is 12 amino acids long. The V gene end was trimmed by 4 bases and the J gene end by 4 bases; junction bases not matched to a gene: 0. The CDR3, as DNA: TGTGCCAGCAGTTCAGGGGGCACTGAAGCTTTCTTT. Protein: CASSSGGTEAFF.

This chain joins TRBV19 and TRBJ2-7; D unresolved. CDR3 length: 13 residues. Germline V gives CDR1 LNHDA, CDR2 SQIVND (reference sequence). V was trimmed by 7 bases and J by 6 bases, leaving 16 bases between them. Here the CDR3 reads CASTYGSGSEQYF. In DNA, the CDR3 is TGTGCCAGTACCTATGGTTCGGGTTCCGAGCAGTACTTC.

V gene TRBV5-1 combines with J gene TRBJ2-5; D is possibly TRBD2 (5 bases). Germline assignment: CDR1 SGHRS and CDR2 YFSETQ. The V end was cut by 4 bases, the J end by 3 bases, with 10 bases between. This CDR3 is built from 13 residues. The CDR3 coding sequence is TGCGCCAGCAGCGGGTGGAGGAAAGAGACCCAGTACTTC. Protein product: CASSGWRKETQYF.

CDR3 sequence: CASSKTSGGFETQYF. In DNA, the CDR3 is TGTGCCAGTAGCAAGACTAGCGGGGGGTTTGAGACCCAGTACTTC. The rearrangement links TRBV19 to TRBJ2-5; 13 bases agree with TRBD2. CDR1 is LNHDA, CDR2 SQIVND, per germline (reference sequence). This CDR3 contains 15 residues. With 6 bases clipped from V and 5 bases from J, the junction kept 6 bases outside the gene matches.

The J gene is TRBJ2-3, the V gene TRBV5-1; TRBD2 aligns across 8 bases. This CDR3 has 14 residues. The germline V gene has CDR1 SGHRS and CDR2 YFSETQ. The trim removed 3 bases at V and 5 bases at J, leaving 5 bases unmatched. The CDR3 spells CASSSGLAGDTQYF. CDR3 DNA: TGCGCCAGCAGCTCGGGGCTAGCGGGAGATACGCAGTATTTT.

The chain is built from TRBV5-6 and TRBJ2-7, with 7 bases aligning to TRBD1. The CDR3 consists of 15 residues. Unmatched junction bases numbered 6, after V lost 0 bases and J lost 3 bases. Germline CDR1 SGHDT, CDR2 YYEEEE. CDR3 coding DNA: TGTGCCAGCAGCTTGGCAGGGGGACAGCACTACGAGCAGTACTTC. Encoded protein: CASSLAGGQHYEQYF.

This chain connects TRBV7-2 to TRBJ1-3; D is unclear. This CDR3 has 16 residues. Deletions cut 5 bases from V and 0 bases from J, with 14 bases between. Germline CDR1 and CDR2: SGHTA and FQGNSA. CDR3 sequence (DNA): TGTGCCAGCAGCCTATTAACAGTAACCTCTGGAAACACCATATATTTT. Protein sequence: CASSLLTVTSGNTIYF.

This rearrangement joins TRBV6-5 to TRBJ1-2, with D perhaps TRBD1 (5 bases). The V end was cut by 5 bases, the J end by 2 bases, with 12 bases between. Germline V gene sequence: CDR1 MNHEY, CDR2 SVGAGI. There are 14 residues in the CDR3. The CDR3 DNA sequence: TGTGCCAGCAGTCTCCTAGACAGCAACTATGGCTACACCTTC. This codes for CASSLLDSNYGYTF.

The chain recombines TRBV9 with TRBJ1-3; 7 bases align to TRBD1. The V and J ends lost 4 bases and 2 bases, in that order; junction bases with no gene match: 9. The CDR3 is 16 residues long. Germline values: CDR1 SGDLS, CDR2 YYNGEE. The CDR3 sequence is CASSIETGLTGNTIYF. The CDR3 region has the DNA TGTGCCAGCAGCATCGAGACAGGGCTGACTGGAAACACCATATATTTT.

This clone was recorded once. The V and J genes are TRBV4-2 and TRBJ2-3; no firm D call. V lost 4 bases, J lost 7 bases, and 18 bases lay in between. CDR3 length: 15 residues. Germline values: CDR1 LGHNA, CDR2 YNFKEQ. For the CDR3, the DNA is TGTGCCAGCAGCCCGGTTCTATGGGCCAGTAATACGCAGTATTTT. Its protein is CASSPVLWASNTQYF.

The rearrangement uses TRBV7-9 and TRBJ2-5; TRBD2 agrees at 7 bases. There are 18 residues in the CDR3. V lost 2 bases to trimming and J lost 3 bases; unmatched junction nucleotides: 15. Looked up from germline, CDR1 is SEHNR and CDR2 is FQNEAQ (reference sequence). In nucleotides, the CDR3 is TGTGCCAGCAGCTTACTAGGCTCTCGACTAGCCGGGGAAGAGACCCAGTACTTC. This gives the protein CASSLLGSRLAGEETQYF.

The gene calls are TRBV28 and TRBJ1-2; D not certain. The CDR3 has 12 residues. V lost 4 bases to trimming and J lost 4 bases, with 7 bases between them. Germline CDR1 is MDHEN and CDR2 is SYDVKM. DNA of the CDR3: TGTGCCAGCAGTTCGACATCCTATGGCTACACCTTC. Protein sequence: CASSSTSYGYTF.

The chain is built from TRBV7-6 and TRBJ2-3, with 7 bases aligning to TRBD2. Trimming removed 4 bases from V and 5 bases from J; junction bases left unmatched: 18. The germline CDR1 and CDR2 sequences are SGHVS and FNYEAQ. The CDR3 is 18 residues long. CDR3 protein: CASSWGWTAGEGKDTQYF. DNA for the CDR3: TGTGCCAGCAGCTGGGGATGGACGGCGGGAGAGGGGAAAGATACGCAGTATTTT.

The rearrangement uses TRBV27 and TRBJ2-1, with 10 bases fitting TRBD2. Germline V gives CDR1 MNHEY, CDR2 SMNVEV (reference sequence). This CDR3 spans 14 amino acids. V gave up 4 bases and J gave up 8 bases; unmatched junction bases: 5. The CDR3 reads CASSWTSGGHEQFF. DNA of the CDR3: TGTGCCAGCAGTTGGACTAGCGGAGGGCATGAGCAGTTCTTC.

The V call is TRBV4-3, the J call TRBJ1-1, with unresolved D. With 0 bases removed from V and 6 bases from J, the gap between germline ends came to 11 bases. Germline V lookup: CDR1 LGHNA, CDR2 YSLEER. The CDR3 length is 14 residues. The DNA for the CDR3 is TGCGCCAGCAGCCAAGATGTGAGCCTATCTGAAGCTTTCTTT. This codes for CASSQDVSLSEAFF.

The chain employs TRBV11-1 and TRBJ2-3, with D perhaps TRBD1 (6 bases). CDR1 is SGHAT, CDR2 FQDESV, per germline (reference sequence). The CDR3 contains 14 residues. V was trimmed by 9 bases and J by 4 bases, leaving 17 bases between them. The CDR3 sequence is CASEGPGESDTQYF. In nucleotides, the CDR3 is TGTGCCAGTGAGGGACCAGGGGAGTCAGATACGCAGTATTTT.

This chain connects TRBV9 to TRBJ2-1, with unresolved D. V was cut by 3 bases and J by 2 bases, with 12 bases left in between. CDR3 length equals 15 residues. Germline CDR1 reads SGDLS; CDR2 reads YYNGEE. As DNA, the CDR3 is TGTGCCAGCAGCGAATATGGTTGGCCCTACAATGAGCAGTTCTTC. Protein sequence: CASSEYGWPYNEQFF.

V is TRBV4-1 and J is TRBJ2-1; a weak D match, TRBD2 (5 bases). Germline V gene sequence: CDR1 MGHRA, CDR2 YSYEKL. The CDR3 runs 14 residues. Trimming cost V 4 bases and J 9 bases, with 16 bases left between them. For the CDR3, the DNA is TGCGCCAGCAGCCCGAACCAGCTAGCACCTGAGCAGTTCTTC. This gives the protein CASSPNQLAPEQFF.

The chain is built from TRBV27 and TRBJ1-5, with D possibly matching TRBD1 (6 bases). Germline-derived CDR1 and CDR2 are MNHEY and SMNVEV (reference sequence). Trimming stripped 5 bases from V and 6 bases from J, with 14 bases between. The CDR3 is made up of 14 amino acids. For the CDR3, the DNA is TGTGCCAGCAGTAGACTACAGGGCATTCAGCCCCAGCATTTT. Its protein product is CASSRLQGIQPQHF.